The rows below give T cell receptor beta chains drawn from one sample of a study of tumor and adjacent non-tumor tissue in lung cancer. TCRdb reanalysed the multiplex PCR reads using MiXCR and keeps one entry per CDR3 protein. The sample consists of fewer than 85,000 distinct CDR3 sequences, 77% of them appearing once. Source material: lung tumor tissue. These TCRs come from a woman between 50 and 59 years old with non-small cell lung cancer. Each CDR3 is given with its conserved first and last residue. Each record gives: J gene, D gene, clone size, V gene, CDR3 protein, CDR3 DNA. D genes are given only for firm matches. Only part of the rows carry a size: once, few, many, or a class if the clone is expanded.

TRBJ1-6,NA,NA,TRBV6-2/TRBV6-3,CASRYAGQFGIDNSTLHF,TGTGCCAGCAGATACGCCGGACAGTTTGGGATCGATAATTCAACCCTCCACTTT
TRBJ2-7,TRBD2,many,TRBV11-2,CASSTRTSGGYEQYF,TGTGCCAGCAGCACCAGGACTAGCGGAGGGTACGAGCAGTACTTC
TRBJ2-1,NA,NA,TRBV6-2/TRBV6-3,CASSYGRGGRGTFF,TGTGCCAGCAGTTACGGGAGAGGGGGGCGCGGGACGTTCTTC
TRBJ2-7,NA,NA,TRBV24-1,CATSDQTWFEQYF,TGTGCCACCAGTGACCAGACATGGTTCGAGCAGTACTTC
TRBJ1-5,NA,many,TRBV28,CASTIPSGGQPQHF,TGTGCCAGCACTATCCCCTCCGGGGGACAGCCCCAGCATTTT
TRBJ1-2,TRBD1,once,TRBV20-1,CSATNRGSNYGYIF,TGCAGTGCAACAAACAGGGGCTCCAACTATGGCTACATCTTC
TRBJ2-2,NA,NA,TRBV13,CASSNRDLAGKLFF,TGTGCCAGCAGCAACCGAGACCTCGCCGGGAAGCTGTTTTTT
TRBJ2-6,NA,NA,TRBV4-2,CASSLSRPGAYVLTF,TGTGCCAGCAGCCTCAGTCGCCCTGGGGCCTACGTCCTGACTTTC
TRBJ2-5,TRBD2,NA,TRBV6-5,CASRSIYTSGSRETQYF,TGTGCCAGCAGATCCATCTACACTAGCGGGAGTAGGGAGACCCAGTACTTC
TRBJ1-5,NA,NA,TRBV12-3/TRBV12-4,CASSLDGGINQPPHF,TGCGCCAGCAGTTTGGATGGGGGGATTAATCAGCCCCCGCATTTT
TRBJ1-2,NA,NA,TRBV7-9,CTSSLWAGSRNGYTF,TGTACCAGCAGCTTATGGGCAGGGAGTCGGAATGGCTACACCTTC
TRBJ2-1,TRBD2,many,TRBV4-1,CASSQVDMGLAGYHEQFF,TGCGCCAGCAGCCAAGTAGATATGGGACTAGCGGGATACCATGAGCAGTTCTTC
TRBJ1-5,TRBD1,many,TRBV5-1,CASSLGDRAQPQHF,TGCGCCAGCAGCTTGGGGGACAGGGCTCAGCCCCAGCATTTT
TRBJ2-7,TRBD2,NA,TRBV20-1,CSASRPILRGDISWEQYF,TGCAGTGCTAGTCGACCCATCCTCCGGGGGGATATATCCTGGGAGCAGTACTTC
TRBJ2-3,NA,once,TRBV11-2,CASCFGSNRPQYF,TGTGCCAGCTGCTTCGGGAGCAATCGGCCCCAGTATTTT
TRBJ1-2,NA,NA,TRBV6-2/TRBV6-3,CASSPWTANYGYTF,TGTGCAAGCAGCCCCTGGACGGCAAACTATGGCTACACCTTC
TRBJ2-5,NA,many,TRBV7-2,CASSFWYQETQYF,TGTGCCAGCAGCTTTTGGTACCAAGAGACCCAGTACTTC
TRBJ2-3,NA,NA,TRBV4-2,CASSHHSDTQYF,TGTGCCAGCAGCCACCATAGTGATACGCAGTATTTT
TRBJ2-5,TRBD1,once,TRBV29-1,CSVWSTGGFESHYF,TGCAGCGTTTGGTCCACAGGGGGCTTTGAGAGCCACTACTTC
TRBJ2-5,NA,NA,TRBV6-5,CANSYNGETQYF,TGTGCCAACAGTTACAATGGGGAGACCCAATACTTC
TRBJ1-3,NA,medium-sized,TRBV28,CASTWGNTIYF,TGTGCCAGCACCTGGGGAAACACCATATATTTT
TRBJ2-7,TRBD2,NA,TRBV28,CASSPLLAVSSNSYEQYF,TGTGCCAGCAGCCCGTTACTAGCGGTGTCCTCCAATTCCTACGAGCAGTACTTC
TRBJ1-6,TRBD1,NA,TRBV6-5,CASSNGGQGDSPLHF,TGTGCCAGTAGTAATGGGGGACAGGGAGATTCACCCCTCCACTTT
TRBJ1-4,NA,many,TRBV10-3,CAISDHGREKLFF,TGTGCCATCAGTGACCATGGACGGGAAAAACTGTTTTTT
TRBJ2-3,NA,medium-sized,TRBV29-1,CSVDSTDTQYF,TGCAGCGTTGACAGCACAGATACGCAGTATTTT
TRBJ2-5,NA,NA,TRBV4-1,CASSQAERDAETQYF,TGCGCCAGCAGCCAAGCGGAGCGAGATGCTGAGACCCAGTACTTC
TRBJ1-5,NA,NA,TRBV6-1,CTSSLPRGLEDQPQHF,TGTACCAGCAGCCTCCCGAGGGGCCTCGAGGATCAGCCCCAGCATTTT
TRBJ2-1,TRBD1,NA,TRBV6-2/TRBV6-3,CASSSFGGTGFGERFF,TGTGCCAGCAGTTCCTTCGGCGGGACAGGGTTTGGTGAGCGGTTTTTC
TRBJ2-7,NA,once,TRBV6-6,CASSSWDGTYEQYF,TGTGCCAGTAGCTCATGGGACGGAACCTACGAGCAGTACTTC
TRBJ2-3,TRBD2,NA,TRBV7-3,CASSLTREDRDTQYF,TGTGCCAGCAGCTTAACGCGGGAGGACCGGGATACGCAGTATTTT
TRBJ2-5,NA,NA,TRBV12-3/TRBV12-4,CDSSQNSGHPQETQYF,TGTGACAGCAGTCAGAATTCGGGACACCCACAGGAGACCCAGTACTTC
TRBJ1-1,NA,NA,TRBV5-1,CANSLVGATEALF,TGCGCCAACAGCTTGGTGGGGGCTACTGAAGCTCTCTTT
TRBJ2-7,NA,few,TRBV23-1,CASSQGVHEQYF,TGCGCCAGCAGCCAAGGGGTCCACGAGCAGTACTTC
TRBJ1-1,NA,many,TRBV16,CASSSDRGHTEAFF,TGTGCCAGCAGCTCGGATAGGGGTCACACTGAAGCTTTCTTT
TRBJ2-7,TRBD2,NA,TRBV6-2/TRBV6-3,CTSSSAGDSYEQYF,TGTACCAGCAGTTCAGCGGGAGATTCCTATGAGCAGTACTTC
TRBJ1-5,NA,NA,TRBV5-8,CASSSGRPHHF,TGTGCCAGCAGCTCGGGTCGGCCCCACCATTTT
TRBJ1-6,NA,NA,TRBV10-2,CASSRDWTNSPLHF,TGCGCCAGCAGCCGGGACTGGACCAATTCACCCCTCCACTTT
TRBJ2-3,NA,NA,TRBV29-1,CSVEVVGWRTQYF,TGCAGCGTTGAGGTTGTGGGATGGCGTACGCAGTATTTT
TRBJ1-1,NA,NA,TRBV6-5,CVSRGQLWNTEAFF,TGTGTCAGCAGGGGACAACTGTGGAACACTGAAGCTTTTTTT
TRBJ2-7,TRBD1,NA,TRBV9,CTSSVAGQGVYEQYF,TGTACCAGCAGCGTAGCCGGACAGGGTGTTTACGAGCAGTACTTC
TRBJ2-1,NA,many,TRBV20-1,CSARDGGLSYNEQFF,TGCAGTGCTAGAGACGGCGGATTGTCCTACAATGAGCAGTTCTTC
TRBJ2-3,NA,NA,TRBV6-1,CARSESWGNTDTQYF,TGTGCCAGAAGTGAAAGCTGGGGGAACACAGATACGCAGTATTTT
TRBJ2-2,NA,NA,TRBV5-1,CASSEYRDHANPGVLFF,TGTGCCAGCAGCGAATACCGGGACCACGCGAACCCCGGGGTGCTGTTTTTT
TRBJ2-3,NA,NA,TRBV10-1,CGSSRGLGPDTQYF,TGCGGCAGCAGCCGTGGACTGGGCCCAGATACGCAGTATTTT